The T cell receptor (beta chain) described here comes from a study of molecular identifiers for immune sequencing clone quantification. This clonotype was detected only a few times. Per germline, CDR1 DFQATT and CDR2 SNEGSKA (reference sequence). The CDR3 is 14 residues long. Trimming cost V 3 bases and J 2 bases, with 13 bases left between them. MiXCR, applied by TCRdb to the PCR reads, yields one record per CDR3 protein. The table includes under 800,000 distinct CDR3 sequences, 25% detected once. This TCR was recovered from a human donor in good health. Some libraries in this study had Jurkat cell RNA spiked in. The chain combines TRBV20-1 with TRBJ2-5; D unclear. Material for sequencing was naive CD8+ T cells from blood, with Jurkat cell RNA spiked in. The subset denotes: FACS-sorted CD8+CD4-CCR7+CD45RA+ naive T cells. CDR3 coding DNA: TGCAGTGCTAGCGAAACAGAGTTGCAAGAGACCCAGTACTTC. Residues: CSASETELQETQYF.